This TCR beta chain was sequenced for a study of breast tumors, draining lymph nodes, adjacent tissues. Study-wide results and caveats: Tumor and nontumor repertoires were significantly more similar in luminal-like than in basal-like breast cancer. Data fit most tumor T cells coming from lymph node, expanding in tumor. Data only fit, rather than demonstrated, lymph node origin of most tumor T cells.

TCRdb passed the multiplex PCR reads through MiXCR, listing each CDR3 protein once. This sample has 200,000 to 300,000 distinct CDR3 sequences; 30% to 35% occur once, and the top ten carry more than 0.95%. The lymph nodes were axillary draining lymph nodes from breast cancer patients. This clonotype was seen ten or more times. Its antigen is undetermined. CDR3 length: 13 amino acids. V lost 2 bases to trimming and J lost 3 bases; unmatched junction nucleotides: 0. In germline, CDR1 is MNHEY, CDR2 SVGAGI. The chain joins TRBV6-5 to TRBJ1-2; 7 bases align to TRBD1. Sample: axillary lymph node tissue. This receptor was identified in a female donor with breast cancer. Some clones in this sample may be carry-over from other donors' samples. The CDR3 is CASSYTGDYGYTF. The DNA of the CDR3 is TGTGCCAGCAGTTACACAGGGGACTATGGCTACACCTTC.